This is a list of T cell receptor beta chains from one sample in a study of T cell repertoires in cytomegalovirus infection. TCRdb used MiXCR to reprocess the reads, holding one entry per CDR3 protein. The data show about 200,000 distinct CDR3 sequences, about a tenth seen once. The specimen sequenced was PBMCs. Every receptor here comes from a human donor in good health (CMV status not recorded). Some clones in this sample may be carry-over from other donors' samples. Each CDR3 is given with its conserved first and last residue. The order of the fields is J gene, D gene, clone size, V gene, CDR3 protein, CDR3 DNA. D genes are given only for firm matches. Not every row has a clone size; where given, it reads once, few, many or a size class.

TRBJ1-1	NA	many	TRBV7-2	CASSSGAMNTEAFF	TGTGCCAGCAGCTCCGGGGCCATGAACACTGAAGCTTTCTTT
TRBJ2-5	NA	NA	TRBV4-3	CASSQGQGRGETQYF	TGCGCCAGCAGCCAAGGACAAGGGCGCGGAGAGACCCAGTACTTC
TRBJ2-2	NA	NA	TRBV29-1	CSAGTRNTGELFF	TGCAGCGCCGGCACCAGGAACACCGGGGAGCTGTTTTTT
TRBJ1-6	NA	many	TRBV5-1	CASSPTGFFNSPLHF	TGCGCCAGCAGTCCGACGGGATTCTTTAATTCACCCCTCCACTTT
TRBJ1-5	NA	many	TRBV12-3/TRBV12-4	CASSLANQPQHF	TGTGCCAGCAGTCTTGCGAATCAGCCCCAGCATTTT
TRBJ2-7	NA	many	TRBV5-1	CASSPRTYSYEQYF	TGCGCCAGCAGCCCTAGGACCTACTCCTACGAGCAGTACTTC
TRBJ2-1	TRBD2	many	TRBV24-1	CATSVRAGASYNEQFF	TGTGCCACCAGTGTAAGAGCGGGGGCATCCTACAATGAGCAGTTCTTC
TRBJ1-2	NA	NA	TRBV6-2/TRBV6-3	CASSWAHGYTF	TGTGCCAGCAGTTGGGCCCATGGCTACACCTTC
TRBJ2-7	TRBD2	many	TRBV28	CASARTYSSGSGGRGSYEQYF	TGTGCCAGCGCTCGGACATATAGTAGCGGGAGCGGAGGTCGAGGGTCCTACGAGCAGTACTTC
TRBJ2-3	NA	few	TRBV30	CAWSVNSLPSQYF	TGTGCCTGGAGTGTTAACTCCTTGCCGTCGCAGTATTTT
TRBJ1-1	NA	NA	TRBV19	CASSDWGQGSRGTEAFF	TGTGCCAGTAGTGACTGGGGGCAGGGTTCGAGGGGCACTGAAGCTTTCTTT
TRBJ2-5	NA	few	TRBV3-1	CASSQIEETQYF	TGTGCCAGCAGCCAAATCGAAGAGACCCAGTACTTC
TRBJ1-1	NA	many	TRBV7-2	CASSTGGVTEAFF	TGTGCCAGCAGCACGGGAGGGGTTACTGAAGCTTTCTTT
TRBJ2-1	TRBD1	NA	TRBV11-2	CASSLLLPTGGYNEQFF	TGTGCCAGCAGCCTCTTACTACCGACAGGGGGATACAATGAGCAGTTCTTC
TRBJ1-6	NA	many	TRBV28	CASSLPLNDGLNNSPLHF	TGTGCCAGCAGCCTACCCTTAAATGATGGACTCAATAATTCACCCCTCCACTTT
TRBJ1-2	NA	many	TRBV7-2	CASSLRGGSDGYTF	TGTGCCAGCAGCTTACGTGGGGGGTCGGATGGCTACACCTTC
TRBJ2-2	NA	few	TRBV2	CASSDTGQSTGELFF	TGTGCCAGCAGTGATACAGGACAGAGCACCGGGGAGCTGTTTTTT
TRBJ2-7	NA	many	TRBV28	CASSLTVFYEQYF	TGTGCCAGCAGTTTGACGGTCTTCTACGAGCAGTACTTC
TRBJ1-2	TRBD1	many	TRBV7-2	CASSLAGTGYGYTF	TGTGCCAGCAGCTTAGCGGGGACAGGATATGGCTACACCTTC
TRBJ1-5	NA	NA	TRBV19	CASSYDGTSGNQPQHF	TGTGCCAGTAGTTACGACGGGACATCGGGCAATCAGCCCCAGCATTTT
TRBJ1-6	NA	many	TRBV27	CASSQHRPYNSPLHF	TGTGCCAGCAGTCAACACCGACCCTATAATTCACCCCTCCACTTT
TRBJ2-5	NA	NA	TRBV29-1	CSVTLGQETQYF	TGCAGCGTTACTTTGGGACAAGAGACCCAGTACTTC
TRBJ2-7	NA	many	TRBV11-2	CASSLRPPVGYEQYF	TGTGCCAGCAGCTTAAGGCCCCCGGTGGGCTACGAGCAGTACTTC